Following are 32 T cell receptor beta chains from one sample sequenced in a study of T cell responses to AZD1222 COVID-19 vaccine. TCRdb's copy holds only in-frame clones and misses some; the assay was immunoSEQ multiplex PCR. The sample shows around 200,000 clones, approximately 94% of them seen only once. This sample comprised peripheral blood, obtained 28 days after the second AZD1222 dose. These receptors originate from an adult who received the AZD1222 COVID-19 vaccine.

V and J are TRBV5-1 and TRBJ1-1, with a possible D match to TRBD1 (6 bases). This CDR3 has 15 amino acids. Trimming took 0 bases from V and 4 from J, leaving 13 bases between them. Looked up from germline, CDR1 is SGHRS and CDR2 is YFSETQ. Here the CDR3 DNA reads TGCGCCAGCAGCTTGGGTGGGGGGGCGCTCACTGAAGCTTTCTTT. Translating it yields CASSLGGGALTEAFF. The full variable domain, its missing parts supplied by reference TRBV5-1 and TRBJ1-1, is KAGVTQTPRYLIKTRGQQVTLSCSPISGHRSVSWYQQTPGQGLQFLFEYFSETQRNKGNFPGRFSGRQFSNSRSEMNVSTLELGDSALYLCASSLGGGALTEAFFGQGTRLTVV.

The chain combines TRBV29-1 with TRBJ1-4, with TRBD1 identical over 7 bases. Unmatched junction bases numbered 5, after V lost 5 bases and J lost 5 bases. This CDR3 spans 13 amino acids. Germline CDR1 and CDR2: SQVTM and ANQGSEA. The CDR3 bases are TGCAGCGTTCAGACAGGGTCAAATGAAAAACTGTTTTTT. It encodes CSVQTGSNEKLFF.

This CDR3 reads CASSQSRGQKQYF. The CDR3 region has the DNA TGTGCCAGCAGCCAATCCAGGGGGCAAAAGCAGTACTTC. The J gene is TRBJ2-7, the V gene TRBV14, with 8 bases aligning to TRBD1. Germline CDR1 and CDR2: SGHDN and FVKESK. Germline trimming cut 2 bases from V and 8 bases from J; bases unmatched to any gene: 5. The CDR3 is made up of 13 amino acids.

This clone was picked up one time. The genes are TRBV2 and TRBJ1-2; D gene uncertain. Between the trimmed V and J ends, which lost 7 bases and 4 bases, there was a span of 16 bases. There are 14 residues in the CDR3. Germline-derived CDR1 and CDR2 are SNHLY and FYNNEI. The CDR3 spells CASTFYVNAYGYTF. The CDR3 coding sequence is TGTGCCAGCACCTTTTATGTGAACGCCTATGGCTACACCTTC.

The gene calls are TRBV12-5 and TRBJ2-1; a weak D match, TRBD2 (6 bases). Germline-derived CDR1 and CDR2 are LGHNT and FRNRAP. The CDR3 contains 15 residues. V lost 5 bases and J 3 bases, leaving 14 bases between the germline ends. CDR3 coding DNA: TGTGCTAGTGGTCCCCCGGGAGAGGGCTACAATGAGCAGTTCTTC. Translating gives CASGPPGEGYNEQFF.

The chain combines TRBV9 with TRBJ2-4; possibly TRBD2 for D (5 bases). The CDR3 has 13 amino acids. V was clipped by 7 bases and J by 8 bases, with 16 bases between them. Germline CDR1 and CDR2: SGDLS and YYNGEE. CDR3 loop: CASEGVGSDIQYF. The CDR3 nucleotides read TGTGCCAGCGAGGGAGTGGGGTCAGACATTCAGTACTTC.

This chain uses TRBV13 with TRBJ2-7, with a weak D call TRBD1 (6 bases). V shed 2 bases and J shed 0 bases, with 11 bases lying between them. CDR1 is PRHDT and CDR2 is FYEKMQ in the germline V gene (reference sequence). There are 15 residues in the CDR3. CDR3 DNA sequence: TGTGCCAGCAGCTTACAGCAGGGGTACTCCTACGAGCAGTACTTC. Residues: CASSLQQGYSYEQYF.

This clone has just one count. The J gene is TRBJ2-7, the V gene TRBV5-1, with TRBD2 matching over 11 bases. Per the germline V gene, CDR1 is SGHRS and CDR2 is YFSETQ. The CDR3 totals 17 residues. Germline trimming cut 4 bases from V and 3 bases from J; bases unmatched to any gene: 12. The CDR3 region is CASSPRPGLAASYEQYF. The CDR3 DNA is TGCGCCAGCAGCCCACGGCCGGGACTAGCGGCCAGCTACGAGCAGTACTTC.

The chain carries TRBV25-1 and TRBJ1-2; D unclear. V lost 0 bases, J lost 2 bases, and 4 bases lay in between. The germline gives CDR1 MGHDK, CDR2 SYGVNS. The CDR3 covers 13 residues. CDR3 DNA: TGTGCCAGCAGTGAATATCAAAACTATGGCTACACCTTC. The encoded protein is CASSEYQNYGYTF.

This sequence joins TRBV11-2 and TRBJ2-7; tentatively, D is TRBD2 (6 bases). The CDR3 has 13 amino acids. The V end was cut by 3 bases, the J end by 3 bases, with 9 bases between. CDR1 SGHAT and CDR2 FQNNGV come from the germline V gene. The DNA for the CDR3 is TGTGCCAGCAGCTTGGACTATGGCTACGAGCAGTACTTC. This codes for CASSLDYGYEQYF.

This CDR3 reads CASSFVPNYGYTF. For the CDR3, the DNA is TGTGCCAGTAGTTTCGTCCCTAACTATGGCTACACCTTC. The J gene is TRBJ1-2, the V gene TRBV19; no clear D gene. The germline gives CDR1 LNHDA, CDR2 SQIVND (reference sequence). The ends were cut back, 5 bases at V and 0 bases at J, with 7 bases in the middle. This CDR3 contains 13 residues.

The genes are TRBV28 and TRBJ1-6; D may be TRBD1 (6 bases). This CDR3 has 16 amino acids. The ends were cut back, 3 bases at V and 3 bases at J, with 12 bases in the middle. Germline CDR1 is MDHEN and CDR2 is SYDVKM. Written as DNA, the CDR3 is TGTGCCAGCAGTTTGACCCAGGACAGCTATAATTCACCCCTCCACTTT. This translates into CASSLTQDSYNSPLHF.

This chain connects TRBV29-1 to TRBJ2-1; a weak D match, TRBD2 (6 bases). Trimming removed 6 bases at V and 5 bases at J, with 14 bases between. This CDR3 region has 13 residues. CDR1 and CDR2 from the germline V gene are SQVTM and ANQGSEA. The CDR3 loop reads CSVLRERNNEQFF. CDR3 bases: TGCAGCGTCCTTCGGGAGAGAAACAATGAGCAGTTCTTC.

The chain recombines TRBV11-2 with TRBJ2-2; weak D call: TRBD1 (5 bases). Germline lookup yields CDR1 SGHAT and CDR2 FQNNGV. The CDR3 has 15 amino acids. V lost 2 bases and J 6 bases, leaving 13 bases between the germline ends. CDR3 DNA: TGTGCCAGCAGCTTAACCCAGGGTTTAGCCGGGGAGCTGTTTTTT. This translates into CASSLTQGLAGELFF.

The CDR3: CASSHGEVGNQPQHF. The CDR3 region has the DNA TGCGCCAGCAGCCATGGAGAGGTGGGCAATCAGCCCCAGCATTTT. The chain recombines TRBV5-1 with TRBJ1-5; D unclear. Trimming stripped 4 bases from V and 2 bases from J, with 13 bases between. The CDR3 runs to 15 residues. The germline V gene has CDR1 SGHRS and CDR2 YFSETQ. Variable domain in full (rest from reference TRBV5-1 and TRBJ1-5): KAGVTQTPRYLIKTRGQQVTLSCSPISGHRSVSWYQQTPGQGLQFLFEYFSETQRNKGNFPGRFSGRQFSNSRSEMNVSTLELGDSALYLCASSHGEVGNQPQHFGDGTRLSIL.

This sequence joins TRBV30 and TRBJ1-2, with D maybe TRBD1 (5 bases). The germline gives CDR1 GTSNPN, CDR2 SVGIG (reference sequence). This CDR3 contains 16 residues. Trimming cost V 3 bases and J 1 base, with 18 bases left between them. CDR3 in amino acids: CAWRAIGAGSNYGYTF. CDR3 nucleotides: TGTGCCTGGAGAGCCATCGGGGCCGGGAGTAACTATGGCTACACCTTC.

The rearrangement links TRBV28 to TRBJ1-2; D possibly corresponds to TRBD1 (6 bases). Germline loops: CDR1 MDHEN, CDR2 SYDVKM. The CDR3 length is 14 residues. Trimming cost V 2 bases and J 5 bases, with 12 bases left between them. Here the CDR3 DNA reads TGTGCCAGCAGTTTAATGGACAGTACGTATGGCTACACCTTC. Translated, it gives CASSLMDSTYGYTF.

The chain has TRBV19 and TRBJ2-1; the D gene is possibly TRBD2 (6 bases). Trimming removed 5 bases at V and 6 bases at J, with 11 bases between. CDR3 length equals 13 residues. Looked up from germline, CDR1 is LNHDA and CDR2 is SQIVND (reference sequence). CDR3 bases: TGTGCCAGTAGTGCGGGGCTACCCAATGAGCAGTTCTTC. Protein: CASSAGLPNEQFF.

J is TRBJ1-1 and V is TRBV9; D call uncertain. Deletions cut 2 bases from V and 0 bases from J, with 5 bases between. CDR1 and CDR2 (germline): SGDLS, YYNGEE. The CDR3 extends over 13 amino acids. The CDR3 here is CASSVTLNTEAFF. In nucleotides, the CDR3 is TGTGCCAGCAGCGTGACACTGAACACTGAAGCTTTCTTT.

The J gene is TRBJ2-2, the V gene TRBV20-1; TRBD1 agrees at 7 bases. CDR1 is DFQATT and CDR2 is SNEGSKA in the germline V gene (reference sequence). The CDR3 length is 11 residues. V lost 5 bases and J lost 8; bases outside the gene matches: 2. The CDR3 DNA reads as TGCAGTGCTTGGGACAGAGGGGAGCTGTTTTTT. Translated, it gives CSAWDRGELFF.

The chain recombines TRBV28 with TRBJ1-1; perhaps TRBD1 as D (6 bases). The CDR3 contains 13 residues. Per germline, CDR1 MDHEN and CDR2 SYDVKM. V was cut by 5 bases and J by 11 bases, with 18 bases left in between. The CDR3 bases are TGTGCCAGCAGTCGCTCGCGGGGGGGCCGGGCTTTCTTT. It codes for CASSRSRGGRAFF.

CDR3 in DNA: TGCGCCAGCAGCCAAGAATGGCTAGCGGGGGGGCCAATGTCCAATGAGCAGTTCTTC. Translating gives CASSQEWLAGGPMSNEQFF. V and J are TRBV4-1 and TRBJ2-1; 12 bases fit TRBD2. V shed 0 bases and J 6 bases; nucleotides not matched to a gene: 12. Germline V gene lookup returns CDR1 MGHRA and CDR2 YSYEKL. The CDR3 is 19 amino acids.

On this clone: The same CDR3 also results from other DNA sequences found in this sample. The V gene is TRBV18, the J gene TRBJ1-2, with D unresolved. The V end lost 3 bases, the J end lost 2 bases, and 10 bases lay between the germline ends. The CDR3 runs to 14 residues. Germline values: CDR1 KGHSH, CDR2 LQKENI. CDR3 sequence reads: CASSPTTGNYGYTF. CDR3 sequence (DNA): TGTGCCAGCTCACCCACGACGGGAAACTATGGCTACACCTTC.

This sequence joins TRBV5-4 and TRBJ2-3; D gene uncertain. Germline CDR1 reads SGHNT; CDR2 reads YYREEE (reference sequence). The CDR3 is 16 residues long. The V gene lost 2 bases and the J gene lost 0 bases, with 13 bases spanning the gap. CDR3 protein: CASSFSGRASTDTQYF. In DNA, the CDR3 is TGTGCCAGCAGCTTTTCAGGCCGGGCTAGCACAGATACGCAGTATTTT.

This chain's CDR3 is CASSYFQSNQPQHF. The CDR3 DNA is TGTGCCAGCAGTTACTTCCAGAGCAATCAGCCCCAGCATTTT. The V gene is TRBV6-6, the J gene TRBJ1-5; D is undetermined. Per germline, CDR1 MNHNY and CDR2 SVGAGI (reference sequence). The CDR3 sequence is 14 residues long. V was trimmed by 1 base and J by 1 base, leaving 5 bases between them.

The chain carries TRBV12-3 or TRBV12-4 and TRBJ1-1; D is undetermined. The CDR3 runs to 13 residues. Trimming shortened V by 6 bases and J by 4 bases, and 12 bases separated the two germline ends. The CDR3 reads CASSALRVTEAFF. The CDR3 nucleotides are TGTGCCAGCAGCGCCCTAAGGGTCACTGAAGCTTTCTTT.

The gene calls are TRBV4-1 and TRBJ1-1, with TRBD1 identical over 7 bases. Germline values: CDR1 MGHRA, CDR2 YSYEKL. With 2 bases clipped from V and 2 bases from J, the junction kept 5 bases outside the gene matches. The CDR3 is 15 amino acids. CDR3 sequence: CASSQLWTGNTEAFF. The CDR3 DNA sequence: TGCGCCAGCAGCCAACTTTGGACAGGAAACACTGAAGCTTTCTTT.

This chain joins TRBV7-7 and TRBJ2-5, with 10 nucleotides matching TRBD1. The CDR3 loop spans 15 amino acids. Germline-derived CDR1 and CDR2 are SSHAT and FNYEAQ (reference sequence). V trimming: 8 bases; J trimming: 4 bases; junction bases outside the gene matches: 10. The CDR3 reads CASGGTGEVGETQYF. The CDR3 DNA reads TGTGCCAGCGGAGGGACAGGGGAGGTGGGAGAGACCCAGTACTTC.

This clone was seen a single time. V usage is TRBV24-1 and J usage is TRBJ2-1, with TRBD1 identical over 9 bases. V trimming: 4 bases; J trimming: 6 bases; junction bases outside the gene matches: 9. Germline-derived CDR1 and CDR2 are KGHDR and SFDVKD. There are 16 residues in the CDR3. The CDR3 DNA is TGTGCCACCAGTGACGATTGGGACAGGGAACCCAATGAGCAGTTCTTC. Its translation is CATSDDWDREPNEQFF.

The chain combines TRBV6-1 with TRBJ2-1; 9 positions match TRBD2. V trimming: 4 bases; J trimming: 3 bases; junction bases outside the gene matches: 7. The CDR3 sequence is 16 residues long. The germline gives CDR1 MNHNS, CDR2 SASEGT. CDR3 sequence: CASSVYSGGYYNEQFF. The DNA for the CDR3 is TGTGCCAGCAGTGTCTATAGCGGGGGCTACTACAATGAGCAGTTCTTC.

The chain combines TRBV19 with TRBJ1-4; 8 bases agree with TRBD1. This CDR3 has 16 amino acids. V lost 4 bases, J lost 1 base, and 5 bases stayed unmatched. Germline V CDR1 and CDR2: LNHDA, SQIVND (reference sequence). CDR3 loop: CASSTGGSETNEKLFF. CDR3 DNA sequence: TGTGCCAGTAGTACAGGGGGCTCGGAAACTAATGAAAAACTGTTTTTT.

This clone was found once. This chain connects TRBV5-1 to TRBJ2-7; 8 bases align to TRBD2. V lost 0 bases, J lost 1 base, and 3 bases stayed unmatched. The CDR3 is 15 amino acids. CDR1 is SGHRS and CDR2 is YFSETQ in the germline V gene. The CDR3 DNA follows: TGCGCCAGCAGCTTGGCAGCGGGAGTATCCTACGAGCAGTACTTC. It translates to CASSLAAGVSYEQYF.